These 14 T cell receptor beta chains came from one sample sequenced in a study of cytomegalovirus exposure and HLA in healthy donors. The PCR employed 60 Vbeta primers together with 13 Jbeta primers. Libraries were prepared by immunoSEQ multiplex PCR; TCRdb keeps only in-frame clonotypes and omits some of them. The sample has some 78,000 clones; about 80% are singletons. Sequenced: PBMCs. The origin of the receptors is a woman aged 45-65 years in good health and CMV-seropositive.

This sequence joins TRBV30 and TRBJ2-3; no firm D call. Germline CDR1 reads GTSNPN; CDR2 reads SVGIG (reference sequence). Trimming took 0 bases from V and 4 from J, leaving 8 bases between them. The CDR3 has 13 residues. Written as DNA, the CDR3 is TGTGCCTGGAGTGTCCAATCAGCAGATACGCAGTATTTT. The encoded protein is CAWSVQSADTQYF.

On this clone: The junction differs from germline at one of its ends, possibly a read error. The J gene is TRBJ1-2, the V gene TRBV5-6, with a possible D match to TRBD1 (6 bases). CDR3 length equals 13 residues. Germline values: CDR1 SGHDT, CDR2 YYEEEE. CDR3 amino acids: CVSSLTGNYGYTF. The CDR3 nucleotides read TGTGTCAGCAGCTTGACAGGCAACTATGGCTACACCTTC.

The V call is TRBV29-1, the J call TRBJ1-1, with D possibly TRBD1 on 5 matching bases. The ends were cut back, 6 bases at V and 4 bases at J, with 15 bases in the middle. CDR1 is SQVTM, CDR2 ANQGSEA, per germline. The CDR3 has 13 residues. The CDR3 protein is CSVGGGAGTEAFF. Here the CDR3 DNA reads TGCAGCGTCGGCGGAGGGGCCGGCACTGAAGCTTTCTTT.

The chain links TRBV29-1 to TRBJ1-1; tentative D call: TRBD1 (5 bases). Trimming left V 3 bases short and J 9 bases short, with 8 bases between. The V gene's germline CDR1 is SQVTM and CDR2 ANQGSEA. The CDR3 covers 10 residues. For the CDR3, the DNA is TGCAGCGTTGACCCAGGGAAAGCTTTCTTT. This gives the protein CSVDPGKAFF.

The V and J genes are TRBV9 and TRBJ1-1, with TRBD1 as a possible D gene (6 bases). V lost 3 bases, J lost 2 bases, and 8 bases lay in between. Germline-derived CDR1 and CDR2 are SGDLS and YYNGEE. This CDR3 comprises 13 residues. CDR3 nucleotide sequence: TGTGCCAGCAGCGAGGGGGTAAACACTGAAGCTTTCTTT. It translates to CASSEGVNTEAFF.

The CDR3 nucleotides read TGCAGCGTTGATGGCAGGGGCCCCCACAATGAGCAGTTCTTC. Translation: CSVDGRGPHNEQFF. The chain joins TRBV29-1 to TRBJ2-1; D might be TRBD1 (6 bases). The V gene's germline CDR1 is SQVTM and CDR2 ANQGSEA. Trimming took 3 bases from V and 5 from J, leaving 14 bases between them. The CDR3 length is 14 residues.

This sequence joins TRBV19 and TRBJ2-5; 12 bases line up with TRBD1. The CDR3 sequence is 16 residues long. Germline V lookup: CDR1 LNHDA, CDR2 SQIVND (reference sequence). J lost 5 bases, V lost 4 bases, and 8 bases had no gene match. The CDR3 spells CASSTGGTGGWETQYF. The DNA for the CDR3 is TGTGCCAGTAGTACAGGGGGGACAGGGGGCTGGGAGACCCAGTACTTC.

The count of this clone is one. This chain joins TRBV6-5 and TRBJ2-7; 16 bases fit TRBD2. Per the germline V gene, CDR1 is MNHEY and CDR2 is SVGAGI. This CDR3 is built from 14 residues. Trimming cost V 8 bases and J 6 bases; bases outside gene matches: 4. In DNA form, the CDR3 reads TGTGCCAGCGGGACTAGCGGGAGGGTAGGCGAGCAGTACGTC. It codes for CASGTSGRVGEQYV.

The gene calls are TRBV7-9 and TRBJ2-1; 8 nucleotides align to TRBD1. V was clipped by 6 bases and J by 5 bases; unmatched bases: 9. Germline loops: CDR1 SEHNR, CDR2 FQNEAQ (reference sequence). The CDR3 has 15 amino acids. Here the CDR3 DNA reads TGTGCCAGCAGACCTGACAGGGGATGGGACAATGAGCAGTTCTTC. Protein sequence: CASRPDRGWDNEQFF. The full variable domain, in which reference TRBV7-9 and TRBJ2-1 provide the parts outside the CDR3, is DTGVSQNPRHKITKRGQNVTFRCDPISEHNRLYWYRQTLGQGPEFLTYFQNEAQLEKSRLLSDRFSAERPKGSFSTLEIQRTEQGDSAMYLCASRPDRGWDNEQFFGPGTRLTVL.

This clone is hyperexpanded (1% or more) in the sample. Additional DNA sequences in this sample encode the identical CDR3. The chain couples TRBV30 to TRBJ1-1; TRBD1 matches at 7 bases. The germline gives CDR1 GTSNPN, CDR2 SVGIG (reference sequence). The trim removed 1 base at V and 5 bases at J, leaving 4 bases unmatched. The CDR3 runs to 13 residues. Here the CDR3 reads CAWSADRRTEAFF. The CDR3 coding sequence is TGTGCCTGGAGTGCGGACAGGAGGACTGAAGCTTTCTTT.

The chain has TRBV7-9 and TRBJ2-1, with a possible D match to TRBD2 (6 bases). The V gene lost 3 bases and the J gene lost 0 bases, with 15 bases spanning the gap. CDR1 SEHNR and CDR2 FQNEAQ come from the germline V gene (reference sequence). The CDR3 contains 17 residues. Here the CDR3 reads CASSFPLRGISYNEQFF. The CDR3 DNA sequence: TGTGCCAGCAGCTTCCCCCTCCGCGGGATCTCCTACAATGAGCAGTTCTTC.

In its sample, this clone was seen a few times. The chain uses TRBV4-2 and TRBJ1-1; 7 positions agree with TRBD1. The trim removed 1 base at V and 4 bases at J, leaving 6 bases unmatched. CDR1 and CDR2 from the germline V gene are LGHNA and YNFKEQ. The CDR3 contains 15 residues. CDR3 amino acids: CASSQGEGAATEAFF. Here the CDR3 DNA reads TGTGCCAGCAGCCAAGGTGAGGGGGCGGCCACTGAAGCTTTCTTT.

The chain is built from TRBV11-3 and TRBJ1-5; no reliable D call. Trimming stripped 3 bases from V and 3 bases from J, with 9 bases between. This CDR3 contains 14 residues. Germline V gives CDR1 SGHNT, CDR2 YENEEA. The CDR3 DNA reads as TGTGCCAGCAGCTTTGGAGGGCCCAATCAGCCCCAGCATTTT. Its protein is CASSFGGPNQPQHF.

This chain uses TRBV27 with TRBJ2-3; TRBD1 aligns across 8 bases. The CDR3 has 13 amino acids. Germline CDR1 is MNHEY and CDR2 is SMNVEV (reference sequence). This CDR3 is CHTTSGGSDTQYF. The CDR3 bases are TGTCATACCACTTCAGGGGGCTCAGATACGCAGTATTTT.